This TCR beta chain is drawn from a study of OX40 agonist ivuxolimab in advanced cancers. Study at large: Prior anti-PD-1, anti-PD-L1 or anti-CTLA-4 therapy did not bar entry, and approximately 40% had some. Notes on the study in general: The study found among the lowest clonal expansion in partial responders at 0.1-3.0 mg/kg. The study did not work out the antigen specificity of the expanded peripheral T cells. Circulating CD4+ and CD8+ T cells showed clonal expansion by week 6 at 0.1 to 3.0 mg/kg.

In the case of this clone: What it binds is not known.

V was cut by 3 bases and J by 3 bases, with 12 bases left in between. Per the germline V gene, CDR1 is SGHTS and CDR2 is YDEGEE. There are 15 residues in the CDR3. TCRdb keeps only in-frame clones here, not all; method: immunoSEQ multiplex PCR. The sample holds about 77,000 clones, about nine tenths seen once. This clonotype originated in an adult with an advanced solid tumor such as melanoma, head and neck, liver or kidney cancer. Here the sequenced sample was CD4+ or CD8+ T cells sorted from blood, taken in a trial of the OX40 agonist ivuxolimab. This sequence joins TRBV5-8 and TRBJ1-4, with TRBD1 as a possible D gene (6 bases). In nucleotides, the CDR3 is TGTGCCAGCAGCTCCCGGGACAACGCTAATGAAAAACTGTTTTTT. This translates into CASSSRDNANEKLFF.